These 32 T cell receptor beta chains were all obtained from the same sample, sequenced in a study of CD8+ T cells in alopecia areata. The authors extracted RNA and reverse transcribed it into cDNA as the sequencing template. TCRdb's copy holds only in-frame clones and misses some; the assay was immunoSEQ multiplex PCR. This sample has roughly 140,000 clones, with less than 65% found just once. The sequencing input was CD8+ T cells sorted from blood. The receptors come from a human donor in good health.

Regarding this clone: The same CDR3 arises from other DNA sequences in this sample as well. This chain links TRBV27 with TRBJ2-3, with TRBD2 matching 16 bases. V trimming: 3 bases; J trimming: 0 bases; junction bases outside the gene matches: 0. Germline CDR1 reads MNHEY; CDR2 reads SMNVEV (reference sequence). The CDR3 has 17 residues. This chain's CDR3 is CASSLGLAGGSTDTQYF. The CDR3, as DNA: TGTGCCAGCAGTTTGGGACTAGCGGGAGGGAGCACAGATACGCAGTATTTT.

This chain connects TRBV9 to TRBJ2-3; 7 positions match TRBD2. This CDR3 contains 16 residues. Germline loops: CDR1 SGDLS, CDR2 YYNGEE. Trimming cost V 0 bases and J 2 bases; bases outside gene matches: 6. The CDR3 region is CASSVGSGAPTDTQYF. In DNA form, the CDR3 reads TGTGCCAGCAGCGTAGGCAGCGGGGCCCCCACAGATACGCAGTATTTT.

This chain links TRBV29-1 with TRBJ1-1, with D hard to call. This CDR3 spans 10 amino acids. Germline CDR1 reads SQVTM; CDR2 reads ANQGSEA. For the CDR3, the DNA is TGCAGTATTGCTCGGGGTGAAGCTTTCTTT. As protein: CSIARGEAFF.

The rearrangement links TRBV30 to TRBJ2-7, with 11 bases lining up with TRBD2. The CDR3 is 14 amino acids. The V gene's germline CDR1 is GTSNPN and CDR2 SVGIG (reference sequence). V lost 0 bases and J lost 7; bases outside the gene matches: 5. DNA of the CDR3: TGTGCCTGGAGTGTACTAGCGGGAGCACGTGAGCAGTACTTC. This translates into CAWSVLAGAREQYF.

This chain connects TRBV6-6 to TRBJ1-5, with unresolved D. V was shortened by 6 bases and J by 3 bases, with 9 bases between the two germline ends. The CDR3 consists of 13 residues. From germline, CDR1 is MNHNY and CDR2 SVGAGI (reference sequence). The CDR3 is CASSGRDNQPQHF. DNA for the CDR3: TGTGCCAGCAGCGGAAGGGACAATCAGCCCCAGCATTTT.

The chain links TRBV4-1 to TRBJ1-5, with a possible D match to TRBD1 (5 bases). V lost 0 bases and J lost 3, with 9 bases in between. The CDR3 has 15 amino acids. Germline V CDR1 and CDR2: MGHRA, YSYEKL. CDR3 protein: CASSQDAGINQPQHF. CDR3 nucleotides: TGCGCCAGCAGCCAAGATGCAGGGATCAATCAGCCCCAGCATTTT.

The chain recombines TRBV7-9 with TRBJ2-7; TRBD2 might be the D (6 bases). Germline V lookup: CDR1 SEHNR, CDR2 FQNEAQ (reference sequence). V was clipped by 2 bases and J by 0 bases, with 14 bases between them. The CDR3 length is 16 residues. The CDR3 sequence: CASSLREEGSSYEQYF. The CDR3 nucleotides are TGTGCCAGCAGCTTACGAGAGGAGGGGAGCTCCTACGAGCAGTACTTC.

V and J are TRBV10-2 and TRBJ2-5, with a possible D match to TRBD2 (5 bases). V lost 4 bases and J lost 5, with 17 bases in between. CDR3 length: 15 residues. The V gene's germline CDR1 is WSHSY and CDR2 SAAADI. The CDR3 loop reads CASSAELVNGETQYF. The CDR3 nucleotides are TGCGCCAGCAGTGCGGAACTAGTAAACGGGGAGACCCAGTACTTC.

This clone was recorded a few times. This chain links TRBV29-1 with TRBJ2-1; D unresolved. V shed 3 bases and J shed 8 bases, with 11 bases lying between them. The CDR3 contains 12 residues. Germline-derived CDR1 and CDR2 are SQVTM and ANQGSEA. The CDR3 is CSVDFGQYEQFF. The CDR3 DNA reads TGCAGCGTTGATTTCGGGCAGTATGAGCAGTTCTTC.

The chain joins TRBV5-4 to TRBJ2-7; 8 bases align to TRBD2. CDR1 is SGHNT and CDR2 is YYREEE in the germline V gene (reference sequence). There are 15 residues in the CDR3. J was trimmed by 1 base and V by 2 bases; bases with no gene match: 5. The CDR3 is CASSFRREVSYEQYF. DNA for the CDR3: TGTGCCAGCAGCTTCCGGCGGGAGGTATCCTACGAGCAGTACTTC.

As for this clone: The same CDR3 is also encoded by other DNA sequences in this sample. The J gene is TRBJ2-1, the V gene TRBV7-9; D not certain. This CDR3 has 12 residues. Trimming shortened V by 1 base and J by 6 bases, and 4 bases separated the two germline ends. Germline V gives CDR1 SEHNR, CDR2 FQNEAQ (reference sequence). CDR3 sequence reads: CASSLEFNEQFF. The CDR3 DNA reads TGTGCCAGCAGCTTAGAATTCAATGAGCAGTTCTTC.

V usage is TRBV29-1 and J usage is TRBJ2-5; D gene uncertain. The CDR3 extends over 15 amino acids. The germline V and J ends were trimmed by 0 bases and 2 bases, with 13 bases remaining between them. Germline CDR1 SQVTM, CDR2 ANQGSEA. CDR3 region: CSVEEVRSAQETQYF. CDR3 sequence (DNA): TGCAGCGTTGAAGAGGTCAGGTCCGCGCAAGAGACCCAGTACTTC.

This clone was recorded only once. J is TRBJ2-7 and V is TRBV5-1; D is possibly TRBD1 (5 bases). The V gene lost 3 bases and the J gene lost 6 bases, with 16 bases spanning the gap. This CDR3 has 14 amino acids. Germline V gene data show CDR1 as SGHRS and CDR2 as YFSETQ. CDR3 in DNA: TGCGCCAGCAGCTCCCACCAAGGGGCCATCGAGCAGTACTTC. It specifies CASSSHQGAIEQYF.

This chain connects TRBV4-1 to TRBJ1-1; perhaps TRBD1 as D (5 bases). This CDR3 comprises 13 residues. Trimming cost V 5 bases and J 1 base, with 8 bases left between them. Germline assignment: CDR1 MGHRA and CDR2 YSYEKL. In DNA form, the CDR3 reads TGCGCCAGCAGCATCGACAGGAACACTGAAGCTTTCTTT. Translation: CASSIDRNTEAFF.

This chain uses TRBV13 with TRBJ2-1; D possibly corresponds to TRBD2 (5 bases). The CDR3 runs to 14 residues. The V end lost 4 bases, the J end lost 7 bases, and 14 bases lay between the germline ends. Germline V gives CDR1 PRHDT, CDR2 FYEKMQ (reference sequence). CDR3 amino acids: CASSSTGIKNEQFF. CDR3 nucleotide sequence: TGTGCCAGCAGCTCTACCGGGATCAAAAATGAGCAGTTCTTC.

Points on this clone: Other DNA sequences in this specimen translate into the identical CDR3. The rearrangement uses TRBV9 and TRBJ2-1; D not certain. V lost 2 bases and J lost 0, with 6 bases in between. CDR1 is SGDLS, CDR2 YYNGEE, per germline. This CDR3 spans 14 amino acids. The CDR3 bases are TGTGCCAGCAGCGTGGGCGACTCCTACAATGAGCAGTTCTTC. Translation gives CASSVGDSYNEQFF.

The chain joins TRBV15 to TRBJ2-5; D not certain. The CDR3 consists of 16 residues. Per germline, CDR1 LNHNV and CDR2 YYDKDF (reference sequence). Trimming shortened V by 4 bases and J by 5 bases, and 20 bases separated the two germline ends. CDR3 sequence reads: CATSITPSGVGETQYF. CDR3 bases: TGTGCCACCAGCATAACTCCTTCGGGTGTTGGGGAGACCCAGTACTTC.

About this clone: The sample contains more than one DNA sequence encoding this CDR3. V and J are TRBV7-9 and TRBJ2-1; 12 bases line up with TRBD2. CDR1 is SEHNR, CDR2 FQNEAQ, per germline (reference sequence). CDR3 length: 15 residues. The ends lost 4 bases at V and 4 bases at J; junction bases unmatched: 2. The DNA for the CDR3 is TGTGCCAGCAGCTCCGGGACTAGCGGGTACAATGAGCAGTTCTTC. This encodes CASSSGTSGYNEQFF.

This clone was seen a few times. The chain employs TRBV29-1 and TRBJ2-6, with a possible D match to TRBD2 (5 bases). The CDR3 sequence is 17 residues long. Trimming removed 3 bases from V and 1 base from J, with 16 bases in between. From germline, CDR1 is SQVTM and CDR2 ANQGSEA. This chain's CDR3 is CSVETRAGRSGANVLTF. Written as DNA, the CDR3 is TGCAGCGTTGAGACCCGCGCGGGCAGGTCTGGGGCCAACGTCCTGACTTTC. The variable domain in full, completed from reference TRBV29-1 and TRBJ2-6, reads SAVISQKPSRDICQRGTSLTIQCQVDSQVTMMFWYRQQPGQSLTLIATANQGSEATYESGFVIDKFPISRPNLTFSTLTVSNMSPEDSSIYLCSVETRAGRSGANVLTFGAGSRLTVL.

With regard to this clone: Given a much more abundant clone one base away, this may be a read error. The V gene is TRBV5-8, the J gene TRBJ2-5; either TRBD1 or TRBD2 may supply D (6 bases each). There are 14 residues in the CDR3. Germline V CDR1 and CDR2: SGHTS, YDEGEE. The CDR3 DNA follows: TGCGCCAGCAGCCAAAAGGGGGGATACGGGACCCAGTACTTC. Translation: CASSQKGGYGTQYF.

The gene calls are TRBV7-9 and TRBJ2-1; TRBD2 is a possible D gene (5 bases). V lost 7 bases and J lost 10, with 14 bases in between. Germline V gene sequence: CDR1 SEHNR, CDR2 FQNEAQ (reference sequence). This CDR3 region has 12 residues. The CDR3 is CASNPGSREQFF. CDR3 in DNA: TGTGCCAGCAATCCGGGATCGCGCGAGCAGTTCTTC.

This clone was picked up a small number of times. The chain carries TRBV7-9 and TRBJ2-5; 8 nucleotides line up with TRBD1. V dropped 3 bases and J dropped 4; count of bases not matched to a gene: 4. There are 14 residues in the CDR3. The germline CDR1 and CDR2 sequences are SEHNR and FQNEAQ (reference sequence). The CDR3 nucleotides are TGTGCCAGCAGCTTCCGGGACAGGCCAGAGACCCAGTACTTC. Protein sequence: CASSFRDRPETQYF.

The chain has TRBV6-5 and TRBJ2-5; tentatively, D is TRBD2 (5 bases). The V gene's germline CDR1 is MNHEY and CDR2 SVGAGI. There are 12 residues in the CDR3. The V end lost 2 bases, the J end lost 4 bases, and 5 bases lay between the germline ends. The CDR3 nucleotides read TGTGCCAGCAGTTACGAGGGAGAGACCCAGTACTTC. This encodes CASSYEGETQYF.

This sequence joins TRBV5-1 and TRBJ2-2; D is undetermined. Germline CDR1 and CDR2: SGHRS and YFSETQ. This CDR3 is 12 amino acids long. V shed 4 bases and J shed 4 bases, with 5 bases lying between them. Written as DNA, the CDR3 is TGCGCCAGCAGCCCATCCACCGGGGAGCTGTTTTTT. Protein product: CASSPSTGELFF.

The chain links TRBV11-3 to TRBJ2-1; 9 positions match TRBD1. The ends lost 5 bases at V and 5 bases at J; junction bases unmatched: 7. The CDR3 runs to 15 residues. CDR1 is SGHNT, CDR2 YENEEA, per germline. The CDR3 sequence is CASSPGTGFHNEQFF. CDR3 nucleotide sequence: TGTGCCAGCAGCCCCGGGACAGGGTTCCACAATGAGCAGTTCTTC.

This clone was seen a handful of times. DNA of the CDR3: TGTGCCAGCAGCTTAAATCGACTAGTAAGGGACGAGCAGTTCTTC. Its protein is CASSLNRLVRDEQFF. The J gene is TRBJ2-1, the V gene TRBV5-6, with D possibly being TRBD2 (6 bases). The V gene lost 2 bases and the J gene lost 10 bases, with 19 bases spanning the gap. The germline gives CDR1 SGHDT, CDR2 YYEEEE. The CDR3 is 15 amino acids.

The chain couples TRBV13 to TRBJ2-5; 11 bases are a match to TRBD2. This CDR3 is built from 16 residues. The V gene's germline CDR1 is PRHDT and CDR2 FYEKMQ (reference sequence). J gave up 1 base and V 5 bases, and 6 bases lay outside the gene matches. The CDR3 is CASSLRTSGFQETQYF. The CDR3 coding sequence is TGTGCCAGCAGCCTTCGGACTAGCGGGTTCCAAGAGACCCAGTACTTC.

This clone occurred a few times. V is TRBV11-2 and J is TRBJ1-4, with no clear D. The CDR3 totals 12 residues. Germline CDR1 and CDR2: SGHAT and FQNNGV. Between the trimmed V and J ends, which lost 5 bases and 7 bases, there was a span of 8 bases. The CDR3 spells CASSPMGEKLFF. The CDR3 DNA follows: TGTGCCAGCAGCCCCATGGGTGAAAAACTGTTTTTT. The full variable domain, with the rest looked up from reference TRBV11-2 and TRBJ1-4, is EAGVAQSPRYKIIEKRQSVAFWCNPISGHATLYWYQQILGQGPKLLIQFQNNGVVDDSQLPKDRFSAERLKGVDSTLKIQPAKLEDSAVYLCASSPMGEKLFFGSGTQLSVL.

This clone was counted only a few times. The CDR3 reads CASSEGVWALYEQYF. The CDR3 DNA follows: TGTGCCAGCAGTGAGGGCGTTTGGGCTCTTTACGAGCAGTACTTC. This sequence joins TRBV2 and TRBJ2-7, with D unresolved. With 3 bases removed from V and 4 bases from J, the gap between germline ends came to 16 bases. The CDR3 runs to 15 residues. Looked up from germline, CDR1 is SNHLY and CDR2 is FYNNEI.

The V call is TRBV7-9, the J call TRBJ1-1; D possibly corresponds to TRBD1 (6 bases). Deletions cut 0 bases from V and 7 bases from J, with 9 bases between. The germline CDR1 and CDR2 sequences are SEHNR and FQNEAQ (reference sequence). This CDR3 has 13 residues. The CDR3, as DNA: TGTGCCAGCAGCTTAGCCCGGACAGATGAAGCTTTCTTT. Amino acid sequence: CASSLARTDEAFF.

This clone was seen once. J is TRBJ2-7 and V is TRBV25-1; perhaps D is TRBD1 or TRBD2 (6 bases each). The CDR3 has 11 amino acids. Trimming removed 9 bases at V and 9 bases at J, with 15 bases between. Germline V lookup: CDR1 MGHDK, CDR2 SYGVNS. The CDR3 here is CASTQGAGQYF. Written as DNA, the CDR3 is TGTGCCAGTACACAGGGAGCGGGGCAGTACTTC.

J is TRBJ2-3 and V is TRBV7-9; no reliable D call. Germline values: CDR1 SEHNR, CDR2 FQNEAQ (reference sequence). The V and J ends lost 5 bases and 0 bases respectively, with 12 bases between them. The CDR3 is made up of 15 amino acids. The CDR3 DNA reads as TGTGCCAGCAGCCCAACAGTGCCCAGCACAGATACGCAGTATTTT. As protein: CASSPTVPSTDTQYF. The full variable domain, its missing parts supplied by reference TRBV7-9 and TRBJ2-3, is DTGVSQNPRHKITKRGQNVTFRCDPISEHNRLYWYRQTLGQGPEFLTYFQNEAQLEKSRLLSDRFSAERPKGSFSTLEIQRTEQGDSAMYLCASSPTVPSTDTQYFGPGTRLTVL.